One sample yielded the 6 T cell receptor beta chains listed below, sequenced in a study of PD-1 and CTLA-4 blockade in melanoma. The protocol was immunoSEQ multiplex PCR, while the TCRdb copy is restricted to in-frame clones and leaves out a portion. The repertoire holds 10,000 or so clones, with roughly four fifths as singletons. Here the sequenced sample was CD8+ T cells from peripheral blood, taken from a patient given anti-PD-1 treatment. The receptors stem from a human donor with melanoma.

This clone has a single count. The rearrangement uses TRBV2 and TRBJ1-1; D possibly corresponds to TRBD1 (5 bases). V lost 7 bases, J lost 3 bases, and 15 bases lay in between. The CDR3 runs 14 residues. Per the germline V gene, CDR1 is SNHLY and CDR2 is FYNNEI. CDR3: CASTGIMGDTEAFF. The DNA of the CDR3 is TGTGCCAGCACCGGGATCATGGGGGACACTGAAGCTTTCTTT. The full variable domain, in which reference TRBV2 and TRBJ1-1 provide the parts outside the CDR3, is EPEVTQTPSHQVTQMGQEVILRCVPISNHLYFYWYRQILGQKVEFLVSFYNNEISEKSEIFDDQFSVERPDGSNFTLKIRSTKLEDSAMYFCASTGIMGDTEAFFGQGTRLTVV.

J is TRBJ2-5 and V is TRBV7-8, with D perhaps given as TRBD1 or TRBD2 (5 bases each). Per the germline V gene, CDR1 is SGHVS and CDR2 is FQNEAQ. This CDR3 region has 15 residues. The germline V and J ends were trimmed by 1 base and 5 bases, with 14 bases remaining between them. The CDR3 protein is CASSLEGTISETQYF. The CDR3 nucleotides read TGTGCCAGCAGCTTAGAAGGGACCATCAGCGAGACCCAGTACTTC.

CDR3 nucleotide sequence: TGTGCCAGCAGCTTGGGTGGATGGGTCGGCTACACCTTC. Its translation: CASSLGGWVGYTF. The chain recombines TRBV5-6 with TRBJ1-2; D call uncertain. The CDR3 loop spans 13 amino acids. The germline V and J ends were trimmed by 0 bases and 8 bases, with 11 bases remaining between them. Germline V lookup: CDR1 SGHDT, CDR2 YYEEEE.

This chain uses TRBV29-1 with TRBJ2-3; 7 bases line up with TRBD2. The germline V gene has CDR1 SQVTM and CDR2 ANQGSEA. The CDR3 runs to 11 residues. Trimming removed 8 bases from V and 6 bases from J; junction bases left unmatched: 5. CDR3 protein: CSWEGPDTQYF. CDR3 bases: TGCAGCTGGGAGGGACCGGATACGCAGTATTTT.

The V gene is TRBV13, the J gene TRBJ2-5; TRBD2 agrees at 13 bases. V dropped 5 bases and J dropped 5; count of bases not matched to a gene: 5. Germline V CDR1 and CDR2: PRHDT, FYEKMQ (reference sequence). CDR3 length equals 15 residues. The CDR3 DNA reads TGTGCCAGCAGCCCCAGGACTAGCGGGGGTGAGACCCAGTACTTC. This codes for CASSPRTSGGETQYF.

The chain is built from TRBV9 and TRBJ2-3, with a possible D match to TRBD2 (7 bases). Per germline, CDR1 SGDLS and CDR2 YYNGEE. V dropped 6 bases and J dropped 4 bases, with 15 bases sitting between them. The CDR3 consists of 14 residues. The DNA for the CDR3 is TGTGCCAGCACTAGGGGGGGTTTAGCAGATACGCAGTATTTT. Its translation: CASTRGGLADTQYF. Variable domain in full (rest from reference TRBV9 and TRBJ2-3): DSGVTQTPKHLITATGQRVTLRCSPRSGDLSVYWYQQSLDQGLQFLIQYYNGEERAKGNILERFSAQQFPDLHSELNLSSLELGDSALYFCASTRGGLADTQYFGPGTRLTVL.